This TCR beta chain was observed in a study of blood T cell repertoires in COVID-19. Study overall: COVID-19 samples collected from the United States, Italy and Spain covered acute and convalescent phases. T cells, B-cell-depleted T cells, or PBMCs provided the cDNA or gDNA that served as material.

Original analysis: Estimated nucleated cell counts came from reference gene primer amplification. Generated by immunoSEQ multiplex PCR, the TCRdb table keeps only in-frame clones and is missing some. That table furnishes V, J and clone size, whereas the DNA furnished D and trimming. The repertoire includes 150,000 to 250,000 clones, approximately 83% of them detected once, and approximately 7.9% sits in the top ten. Participants reported their clinical history, and cohort assignment relied on those reports. The V and J ends lost 3 bases and 14 bases respectively, with 17 bases between them. Germline CDR1 is MGHRA and CDR2 is YSYEKL. CDR3 size: 14 residues.

Input material: PBMCs or T cells enriched from blood (not recorded which). This clonotype originated in a man aged 40-55 years who had recovered from COVID-19. The chain has TRBV4-1 and TRBJ1-6, with no clear D. In DNA form, the CDR3 reads TGCGCCAGCAGCCAGGATAATGGGCAGAGGGCCCTCCACTTT. The encoded protein is CASSQDNGQRALHF.